One and the same sample provided the 17 T cell receptor beta chains below, sequenced in a study of T cells in Graves' hyperthyroidism and ophthalmopathy. RNA transcripts were the template for amplifying TCR beta CDR3 regions. Using the HTBI primer set, a first-round RT-PCR was run on the TCR CDR3. TCRdb called the multiplex PCR reads again in MiXCR, with one record for every CDR3 protein. The data hold some 500,000 distinct CDR3 sequences, with under 15% observed a single time. Sequencing input: blood. The source of these receptors is a woman between 18 and 30 years old with Graves' hyperthyroidism.

The DNA of the CDR3 is TGTGCCAGCAGCTTAACTAGCGGGAGCTACGAGCAGTACGTC. Translating gives CASSLTSGSYEQYV. The V call is TRBV11-1, the J call TRBJ2-7, with TRBD2 matching 11 bases. From germline, CDR1 is SGHAT and CDR2 FQDESV (reference sequence). Trimming took 2 bases from V and 3 from J; bases not matched to a gene: 0. CDR3 size: 14 residues.

This clonotype was counted only a few times. The chain carries TRBV10-3 and TRBJ2-1; D is undetermined. The CDR3 covers 17 residues. Germline V gene sequence: CDR1 ENHRY, CDR2 SYGVKD. Trimming left V 6 bases short and J 1 base short, with 19 bases between. The CDR3 loop reads CAISGAEYLQSYNEQFF. The CDR3 bases are TGTGCCATCAGCGGAGCCGAATATTTGCAATCCTACAATGAGCAGTTCTTC.

This chain uses TRBV11-3 with TRBJ2-1; 14 bases align to TRBD2. The V and J ends lost 3 bases and 6 bases, in that order; junction bases with no gene match: 4. Germline CDR1 reads SGHNT; CDR2 reads YENEEA. This CDR3 contains 16 residues. CDR3 residues: CASSFTGTSGSNEQFF. The CDR3 nucleotides read TGTGCCAGCAGCTTTACCGGGACTAGCGGGAGCAATGAGCAGTTCTTC.

Regarding this clonotype: A read error is possible here, since a much larger clone lies one base away. This sequence joins TRBV5-1 and TRBJ2-3; D unclear. The CDR3 extends over 13 amino acids. Germline loops: CDR1 SGHRS, CDR2 YFSETQ. The CDR3 is CASSLGESDAQYF. Written as DNA, the CDR3 is TGCGCCAGCAGCTTAGGTGAATCAGATGCGCAGTATTTT.

On this clonotype itself: This may arise from a read error, as a much more abundant clone is one base away. This chain uses TRBV6-9 with TRBJ2-3; TRBD2 is a possible D gene (5 bases). The ends were cut back, 3 bases at V and 9 bases at J, with 25 bases in the middle. Looked up from germline, CDR1 is MNHGY and CDR2 is SVAAGI. The CDR3 has 17 residues. CDR3 in DNA: TGTGCCAGCAGTTACTCAATGGGGTTGGATAAGTGGGAGACGCAGTATTTT. Its protein is CASSYSMGLDKWETQYF.

This clonotype appeared many times. The chain joins TRBV6-1 to TRBJ2-5; TRBD2 aligns across 7 bases. The CDR3 covers 13 residues. J lost 1 base, V lost 6 bases, and 2 bases had no gene match. CDR1 and CDR2 (germline): MNHNS, SASEGT. The CDR3 region is CASRWTSQETQYF. The DNA for the CDR3 is TGTGCCAGCAGATGGACTAGCCAAGAGACCCAGTACTTC.

This clonotype appeared a few times. V and J are TRBV19 and TRBJ1-4; tentatively, D is TRBD1 (6 bases). Germline lookup yields CDR1 LNHDA and CDR2 SQIVND (reference sequence). V gave up 8 bases and J gave up 5 bases, with 18 bases separating them. This CDR3 has 15 amino acids. DNA of the CDR3: TGTGCCAGTCAGGGTATGGGACACAACAATGAAAAACTGTTTTTT. Encoded protein: CASQGMGHNNEKLFF.

This clonotype was picked up a small number of times. The chain joins TRBV4-1 to TRBJ2-4; D might be TRBD1 (6 bases). Germline values: CDR1 MGHRA, CDR2 YSYEKL. V was pared by 5 bases and J by 8 bases, with 16 bases between. The CDR3 is made up of 14 amino acids. This CDR3 reads CASSSHRESDIQYF. The CDR3 DNA sequence: TGCGCCAGCAGCTCACACAGGGAATCGGACATTCAGTACTTC.

This clonotype was detected many times. The rearrangement links TRBV27 to TRBJ1-1; 8 nucleotides agree with TRBD1. CDR1 and CDR2 from the germline V gene are MNHEY and SMNVEV (reference sequence). The CDR3 spans 14 residues. Germline trimming cut 4 bases from V and 4 bases from J; bases unmatched to any gene: 5. CDR3: CASSSTGEATEAFF. The CDR3 DNA follows: TGTGCCAGCAGTTCGACAGGGGAGGCCACTGAAGCTTTCTTT.

This clonotype was observed many times. V gene TRBV6-2 or TRBV6-3 combines with J gene TRBJ2-1, with D maybe TRBD2 (6 bases). This CDR3 spans 17 amino acids. V dropped 5 bases and J dropped 4 bases, with 21 bases sitting between them. CDR1 is MNHEY, CDR2 SVGEGT, per germline. CDR3 sequence: CASSPFGGVPEYNEQFF. CDR3 nucleotide sequence: TGTGCCAGCAGTCCTTTTGGCGGGGTCCCAGAGTACAATGAGCAGTTCTTC.

This clonotype came up many times. V and J are TRBV5-1 and TRBJ2-5; D ambiguous. Germline values: CDR1 SGHRS, CDR2 YFSETQ. The V end was cut by 1 base, the J end by 2 bases, with 12 bases between. The CDR3 contains 15 residues. The chain's CDR3 is CASSLFGNSQETQYF. The CDR3, as DNA: TGCGCCAGCAGCTTGTTTGGAAACTCACAAGAGACCCAGTACTTC.

The chain joins TRBV6-1 to TRBJ2-7, with D unclear. This CDR3 is 13 amino acids long. Germline V gives CDR1 MNHNS, CDR2 SASEGT. V was clipped by 6 bases and J by 1 base, with 10 bases between them. CDR3 sequence reads: CASRLQASYEQYV. For the CDR3, the DNA is TGTGCCAGCAGGCTGCAGGCTTCCTACGAGCAGTACGTC.

At least ten counts were recorded for this clonotype. The CDR3 is CASSPQRLADIAKNIQYF. For the CDR3, the DNA is TGTGCCAGCAGCCCTCAAAGACTAGCGGATATAGCCAAAAACATTCAGTACTTC. This chain links TRBV2 with TRBJ2-4; 9 nucleotides match TRBD2. There are 18 residues in the CDR3. V trimming: 6 bases; J trimming: 0 bases; junction bases outside the gene matches: 12. Looked up from germline, CDR1 is SNHLY and CDR2 is FYNNEI.

The sample holds many counts of this clonotype. The chain employs TRBV6-1 and TRBJ2-7, with no clear D. The CDR3 length is 14 residues. Per germline, CDR1 MNHNS and CDR2 SASEGT. V was shortened by 5 bases and J by 0 bases, with 11 bases between the two germline ends. This chain's CDR3 is CASSLDPSSYEQYF. CDR3 in DNA: TGTGCCAGCAGTTTGGACCCGTCCTCCTACGAGCAGTACTTC.

Ten or more counts support this clonotype. The chain recombines TRBV20-1 with TRBJ2-1, with D possibly called TRBD1 or TRBD2 (5 bases each). Trimming removed 6 bases from V and 4 bases from J, with 16 bases in between. Germline assignment: CDR1 DFQATT and CDR2 SNEGSKA (reference sequence). The CDR3 is 14 residues long. The CDR3 DNA is TGCAGTGCCGAGACCGGGACGGAATACAATGAGCAGTTCTTC. Protein sequence: CSAETGTEYNEQFF.

This clonotype was detected many times. The chain recombines TRBV11-3 with TRBJ2-5; D perhaps matches TRBD1 (6 bases). The V gene's germline CDR1 is SGHNT and CDR2 YENEEA. V dropped 8 bases and J dropped 2 bases, with 12 bases sitting between them. The CDR3 is 13 residues long. The CDR3 reads CASSRDTQETQYF. The DNA for the CDR3 is TGTGCCAGCTCCCGGGACACGCAAGAGACCCAGTACTTC.

The table lists this clonotype with many counts. The chain recombines TRBV29-1 with TRBJ1-1, with D possibly being TRBD1 (5 bases). V lost 5 bases and J 5 bases, leaving 12 bases between the germline ends. Germline loops: CDR1 SQVTM, CDR2 ANQGSEA. The CDR3 spans 12 residues. CDR3 residues: CSVRDSGTEAFF. The CDR3 DNA is TGCAGCGTTCGGGACTCGGGAACTGAAGCTTTCTTT.